This T cell receptor beta chain stems from a study of cytomegalovirus exposure and HLA in healthy donors. The PCR had 60 Vbeta and 13 Jbeta primers. Clones were sequenced by immunoSEQ multiplex PCR, and TCRdb holds only the in-frame ones, with some missing. The sample includes 220,000 or so clones, about 75% of them seen just once. The V and J ends lost 6 bases and 0 bases respectively, with 8 bases between them. The CDR3 has 12 residues. In germline, CDR1 is SQVTM, CDR2 ANQGSEA. Study conclusions and caveats: Some V segments, TRBV6-2 and TRBV6-3 among them, were indistinguishable and were therefore excluded. Most CMV-associated TCR beta chains appeared HLA-restricted in a later analysis. For presence/absence analyses, sequencing depth was assumed to be roughly uniform across donors.

Concerning this clone itself: The antigen remains undetermined.

This chain joins TRBV29-1 and TRBJ1-1, with D possibly being TRBD1 (6 bases). This TCR came from a young woman in good health and CMV-seronegative. Material: PBMCs. This chain's CDR3 is CSVRQVNTEAFF. CDR3 nucleotide sequence: TGCAGCGTCAGACAGGTGAACACTGAAGCTTTCTTT. Looking up the rest from reference TRBV29-1 and TRBJ1-1 gives the full variable domain: SAVISQKPSRDICQRGTSLTIQCQVDSQVTMMFWYRQQPGQSLTLIATANQGSEATYESGFVIDKFPISRPNLTFSTLTVSNMSPEDSSIYLCSVRQVNTEAFFGQGTRLTVV.